Reported below is one TCR beta chain. TCRdb's table, derived via immunoSEQ multiplex PCR, lists solely in-frame clones and lacks some. The sample carries 200,000 to 250,000 clones, roughly four fifths recorded once. The data were obtained in a study of blood T cell repertoires in COVID-19. On the study more broadly: Samples taken during acute and convalescent COVID-19 were collected in the United States, Italy and Spain.

The TCR was taken from a young woman with acute or convalescent COVID-19. The sequencing sample was made of peripheral blood.

Here the CDR3 reads CASSLGPLAGVYEQYF. In DNA form, the CDR3 reads TGTGCCAGCAGCTTAGGGCCCCTAGCGGGAGTGTACGAGCAGTACTTC. The V and J genes are TRBV7-6 and TRBJ2-7; 10 positions match TRBD2. Germline-derived CDR1 and CDR2 are SGHVS and FNYEAQ. CDR3 length: 16 amino acids. V trimming: 1 base; J trimming: 4 bases; junction bases outside the gene matches: 7. Based on the CDR3 plus reference TRBV7-6 and TRBJ2-7, the full variable domain is GAGVSQSPRYKVTKRGQDVALRCDPISGHVSLYWYRQALGQGPEFLTYFNYEAQQDKSGLPNDRFSAERPEGSISTLTIQRTEQRDSAMYRCASSLGPLAGVYEQYFGPGTRLTVT.